The subject of this entry is one T cell receptor beta chain. In germline, CDR1 is SGHRS, CDR2 YFSETQ. The CDR3 is 15 residues long. V was clipped by 0 bases and J by 7 bases; unmatched bases: 6. This entry belongs to a study of cytomegalovirus exposure and HLA in healthy donors. Whole-study context: There were several hundred genotyped donors. Of these, about 80% fell in the genetic ancestry cluster associated with self-reported Caucasian donors.

PCR used 60 Vbeta primers and 13 Jbeta primers. TCRdb's table, derived via immunoSEQ multiplex PCR, lists solely in-frame clones and lacks some. The sample includes some 140,000 clones, about 69% seen only once; the top ten take 3.1%. The sequenced sample was PBMCs. The chain has TRBV5-1 and TRBJ2-2, with 7 bases identical to TRBD2. The source is a man aged 30 to 39 in good health and CMV-seronegative. The CDR3 protein is CASSLVASGNGELFF. As DNA, the CDR3 is TGCGCCAGCAGCTTGGTGGCTAGCGGTAACGGGGAGCTGTTTTTT.